This TCR beta chain was identified during a study of TIL therapy for anti-PD-1-resistant metastatic lung cancer. This clone is medium-sized within its sample. Germline V lookup: CDR1 MNHEY, CDR2 SMNVEV (reference sequence). The CDR3 runs to 17 residues. The J segment lost 3 bases and the V segment lost 3 bases, leaving 11 bases of the junction unmatched. Time point denoted: pre-treatment sample, taken before nivolumab and TIL therapy. Most excised metastases sampled were pleural nodules or supraclavicular lymph nodes. Tumors were harvested before any PD-1/PD-L1 blockade. The immunoSEQ assay was v3. Profiling relied on immunoSEQ multiplex PCR, and the TCRdb table lists in-frame clones only, not all of them. The sample lists some 13,000 clones; about 70% were seen once.

The receptor's source is a woman between 30 and 85 years old with non-small cell lung cancer. V and J are TRBV27 and TRBJ2-7; 10 bases match TRBD2. The sequences come from tumor tissue, collected at baseline. DNA for the CDR3: TGTGCCAGCAGTTTTCAAGCGGGAGGGACTTTGGGCTACGAGCAGTACTTC. This gives the protein CASSFQAGGTLGYEQYF.